This T cell receptor (beta chain) was sequenced in a study of radiation and T cells in renal cell carcinoma. General study points: Compared with controls, irradiated tumors had more, larger dominant CDR3 motifs. Compared with controls, irradiated tumors showed greater TCR clonality.

Specified treatment: treatment-naive control, cytoreductive nephrectomy. Trimming removed 2 bases from V and 7 bases from J, with 15 bases in between. This CDR3 has 13 amino acids. Germline assignment: CDR1 GTSNPN and CDR2 SVGIG (reference sequence). Some clones are missing from TCRdb's copy, which holds only in-frame ones; the method was immunoSEQ multiplex PCR. Of 20,000 or so clones in the sample, under 65% were seen once. With respect to this clone: Its antigen remains unidentified.

The input for sequencing was tumor tissue, taken from a patient whose treatment was nephrectomy without radiotherapy. The chain couples TRBV30 to TRBJ2-7, with TRBD1 as a possible D gene (6 bases). This clonotype was sampled from a human donor with renal cell carcinoma. In DNA form, the CDR3 reads TGTGCCTGGAGTCAGGGGCTTTTTAGGGAGCAGTACTTC. Protein product: CAWSQGLFREQYF. The full variable domain, rest sourced from reference TRBV30 and TRBJ2-7, is SQTIHQWPATLVQPVGSPLSLECTVEGTSNPNLYWYRQAAGRGLQLLFYSVGIGQISSEVPQNLSASRPQDRQFILSSKKLLLSDSGFYLCAWSQGLFREQYFGPGTRLTVT.